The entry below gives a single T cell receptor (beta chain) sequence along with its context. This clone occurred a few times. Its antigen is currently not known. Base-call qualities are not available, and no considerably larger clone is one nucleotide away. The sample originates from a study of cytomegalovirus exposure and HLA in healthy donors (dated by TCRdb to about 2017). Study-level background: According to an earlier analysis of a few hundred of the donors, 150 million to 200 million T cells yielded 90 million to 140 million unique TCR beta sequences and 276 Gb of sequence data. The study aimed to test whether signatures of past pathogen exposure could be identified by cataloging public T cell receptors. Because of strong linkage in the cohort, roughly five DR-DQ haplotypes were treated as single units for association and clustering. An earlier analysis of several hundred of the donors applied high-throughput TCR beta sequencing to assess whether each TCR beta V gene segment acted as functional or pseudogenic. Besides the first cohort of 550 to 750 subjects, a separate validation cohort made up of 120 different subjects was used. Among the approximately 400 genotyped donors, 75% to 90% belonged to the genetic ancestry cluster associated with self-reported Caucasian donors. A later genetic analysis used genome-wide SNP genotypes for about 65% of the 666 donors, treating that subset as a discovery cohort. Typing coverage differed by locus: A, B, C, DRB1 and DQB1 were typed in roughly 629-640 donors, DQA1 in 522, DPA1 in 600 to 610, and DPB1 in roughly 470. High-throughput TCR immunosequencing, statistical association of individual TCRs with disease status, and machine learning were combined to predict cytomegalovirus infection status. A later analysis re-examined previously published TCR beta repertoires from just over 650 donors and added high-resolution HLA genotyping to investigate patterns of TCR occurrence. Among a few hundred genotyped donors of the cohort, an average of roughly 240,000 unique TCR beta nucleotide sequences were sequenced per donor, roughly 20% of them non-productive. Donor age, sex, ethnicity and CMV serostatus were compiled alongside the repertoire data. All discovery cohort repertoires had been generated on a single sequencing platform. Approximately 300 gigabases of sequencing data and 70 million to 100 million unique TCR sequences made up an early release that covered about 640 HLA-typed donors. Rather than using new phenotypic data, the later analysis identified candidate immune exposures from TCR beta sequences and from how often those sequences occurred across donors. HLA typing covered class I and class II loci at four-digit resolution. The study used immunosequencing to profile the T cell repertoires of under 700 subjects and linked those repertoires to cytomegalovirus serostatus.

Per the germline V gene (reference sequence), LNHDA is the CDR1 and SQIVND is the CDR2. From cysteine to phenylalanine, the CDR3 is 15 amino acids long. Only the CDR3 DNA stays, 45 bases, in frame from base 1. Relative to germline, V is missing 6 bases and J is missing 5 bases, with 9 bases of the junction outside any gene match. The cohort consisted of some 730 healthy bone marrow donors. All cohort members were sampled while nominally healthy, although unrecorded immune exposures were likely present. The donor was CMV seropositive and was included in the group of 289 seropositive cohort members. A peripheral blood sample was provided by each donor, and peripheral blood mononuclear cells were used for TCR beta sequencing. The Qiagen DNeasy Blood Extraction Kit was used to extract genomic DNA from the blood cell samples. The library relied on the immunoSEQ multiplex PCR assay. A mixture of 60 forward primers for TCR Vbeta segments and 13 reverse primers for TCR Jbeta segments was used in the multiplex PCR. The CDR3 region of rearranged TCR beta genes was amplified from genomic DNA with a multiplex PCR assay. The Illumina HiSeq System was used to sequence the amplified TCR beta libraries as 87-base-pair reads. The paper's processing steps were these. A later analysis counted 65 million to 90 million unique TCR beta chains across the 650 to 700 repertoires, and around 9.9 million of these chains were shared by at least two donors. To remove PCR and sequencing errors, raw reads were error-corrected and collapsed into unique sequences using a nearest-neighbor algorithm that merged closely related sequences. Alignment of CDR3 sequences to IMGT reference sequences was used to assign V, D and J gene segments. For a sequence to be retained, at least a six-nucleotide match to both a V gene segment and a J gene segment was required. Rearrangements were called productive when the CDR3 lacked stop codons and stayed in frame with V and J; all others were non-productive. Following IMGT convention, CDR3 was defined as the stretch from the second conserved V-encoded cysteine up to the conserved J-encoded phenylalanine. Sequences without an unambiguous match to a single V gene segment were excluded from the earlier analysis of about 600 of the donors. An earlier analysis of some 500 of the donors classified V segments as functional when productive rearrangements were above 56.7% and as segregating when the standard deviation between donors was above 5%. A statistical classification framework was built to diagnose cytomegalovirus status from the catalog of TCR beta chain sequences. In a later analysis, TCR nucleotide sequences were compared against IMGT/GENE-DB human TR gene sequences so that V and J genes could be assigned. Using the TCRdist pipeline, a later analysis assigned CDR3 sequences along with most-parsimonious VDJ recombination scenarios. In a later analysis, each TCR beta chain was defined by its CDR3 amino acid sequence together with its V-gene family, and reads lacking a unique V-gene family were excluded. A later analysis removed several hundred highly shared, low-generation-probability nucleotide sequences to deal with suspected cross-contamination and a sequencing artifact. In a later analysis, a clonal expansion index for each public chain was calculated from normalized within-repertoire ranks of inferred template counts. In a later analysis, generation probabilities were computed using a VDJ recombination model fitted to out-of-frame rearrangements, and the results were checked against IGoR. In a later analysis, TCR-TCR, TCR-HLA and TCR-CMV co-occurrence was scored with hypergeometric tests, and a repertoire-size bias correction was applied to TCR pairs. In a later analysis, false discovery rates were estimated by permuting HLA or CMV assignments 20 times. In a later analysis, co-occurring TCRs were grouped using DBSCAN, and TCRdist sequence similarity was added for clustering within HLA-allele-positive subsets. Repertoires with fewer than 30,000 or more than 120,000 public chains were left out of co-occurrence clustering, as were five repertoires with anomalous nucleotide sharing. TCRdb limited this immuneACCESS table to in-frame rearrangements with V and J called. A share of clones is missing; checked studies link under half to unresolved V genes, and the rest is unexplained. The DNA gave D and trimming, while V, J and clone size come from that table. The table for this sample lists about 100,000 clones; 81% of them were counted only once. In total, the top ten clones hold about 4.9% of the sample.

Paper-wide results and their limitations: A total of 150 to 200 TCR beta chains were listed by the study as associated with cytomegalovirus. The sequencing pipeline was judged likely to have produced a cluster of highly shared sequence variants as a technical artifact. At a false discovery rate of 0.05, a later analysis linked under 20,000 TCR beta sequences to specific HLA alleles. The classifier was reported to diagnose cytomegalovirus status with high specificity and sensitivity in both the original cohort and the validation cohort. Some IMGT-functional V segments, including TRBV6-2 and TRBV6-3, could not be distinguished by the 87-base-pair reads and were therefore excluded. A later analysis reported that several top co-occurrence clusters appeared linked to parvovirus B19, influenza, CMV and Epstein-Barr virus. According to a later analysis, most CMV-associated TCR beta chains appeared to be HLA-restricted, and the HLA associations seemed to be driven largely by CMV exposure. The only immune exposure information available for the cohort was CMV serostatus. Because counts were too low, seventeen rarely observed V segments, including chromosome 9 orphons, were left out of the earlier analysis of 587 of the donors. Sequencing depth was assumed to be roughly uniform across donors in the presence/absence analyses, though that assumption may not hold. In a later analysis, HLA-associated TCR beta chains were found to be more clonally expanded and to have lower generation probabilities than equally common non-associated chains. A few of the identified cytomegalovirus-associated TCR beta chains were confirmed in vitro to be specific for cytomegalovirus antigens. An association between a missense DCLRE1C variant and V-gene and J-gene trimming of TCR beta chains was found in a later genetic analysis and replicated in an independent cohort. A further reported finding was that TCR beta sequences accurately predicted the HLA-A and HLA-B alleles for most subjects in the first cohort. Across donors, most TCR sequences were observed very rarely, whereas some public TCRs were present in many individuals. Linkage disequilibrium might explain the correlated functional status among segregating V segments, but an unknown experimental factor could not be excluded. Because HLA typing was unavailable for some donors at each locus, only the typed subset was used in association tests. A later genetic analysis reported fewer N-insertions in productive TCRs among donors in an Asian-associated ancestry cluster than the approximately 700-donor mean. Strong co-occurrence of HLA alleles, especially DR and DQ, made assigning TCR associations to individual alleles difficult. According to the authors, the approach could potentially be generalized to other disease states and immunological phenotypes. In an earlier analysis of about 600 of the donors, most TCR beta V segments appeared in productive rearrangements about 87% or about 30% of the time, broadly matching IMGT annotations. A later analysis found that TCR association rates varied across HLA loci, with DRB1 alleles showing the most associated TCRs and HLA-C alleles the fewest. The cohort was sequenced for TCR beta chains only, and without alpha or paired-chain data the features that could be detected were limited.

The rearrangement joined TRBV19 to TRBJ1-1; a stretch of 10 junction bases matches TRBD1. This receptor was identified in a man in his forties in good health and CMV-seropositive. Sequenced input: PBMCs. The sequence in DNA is TGTGCCAGTAGCGACCCGGGACAGGGGTATACTGAAGCTTTCTTT. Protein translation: CASSDPGQGYTEAFF.